In this sample, the clone carrying this T cell receptor beta chain turned up many times. The antigen remains undetermined. The CDR3 is cut off 3 residues early in the read; its end comes from the germline J gene. This record comes from a study of T cell clonality in common variable immunodeficiency. Repertoires were generated with immunoSEQ multiplex PCR, while TCRdb's copy carries only in-frame clones and drops some. Listed for the sample are some 80,000 clones, none seen a single time. This CDR3 region has 14 residues. V lost 0 bases to trimming and J lost 5 bases; unmatched junction nucleotides: 4. Looked up from germline, CDR1 is SGHNT and CDR2 is YYREEE (reference sequence). General study findings and limits: Authors noted CVID clonality's cause needs subpopulation repertoire sequencing. Common variable immunodeficiency TCR beta sequences reportedly had fewer deletions and N-nucleotide insertions. Links between repertoire features and CVID complications were heterogeneity-limited. CVID subjects showed higher TCRbeta clonality than healthy controls.

Sequences were obtained from peripheral blood mononuclear cells. This receptor was identified in a person between 18 and 75 years old in good health. J is TRBJ2-5 and V is TRBV5-4; 7 nucleotides match TRBD1. The covered CDR3 bases are TGTGCCAGCAGCTTGGAGGGGACAGTGGAGACC. Amino acids: CASSLEGTVET. From start to end, the CDR3 is CASSLEGTVETQYF.